The T cell receptor beta chain under discussion was sequenced for a study of T cell responses to AZD1222 COVID-19 vaccine. Sequencing used immunoSEQ multiplex PCR; TCRdb keeps in-frame clones, though not all of them. The data hold 150,000 to 200,000 clones, with about nine tenths observed a single time. The CDR3 length is 16 residues. CDR1 MNHEY and CDR2 SMNVEV come from the germline V gene (reference sequence). V trimming: 5 bases; J trimming: 1 base; junction bases outside the gene matches: 6. The sequence derives from an adult who received the AZD1222 COVID-19 vaccine. The material sequenced was peripheral blood, taken 28 days after the second AZD1222 dose. The chain combines TRBV27 with TRBJ2-3; TRBD2 matches 10 bases. The CDR3 sequence: CASSIWTSGGTDTQYF. The CDR3 DNA reads TGTGCCAGCAGTATCTGGACTAGCGGTGGCACAGATACGCAGTATTTT.